This TCR beta chain was identified in a study of T cells in women clearing cervical HPV infection. A remark on this clone: The CDR3 end lies 3 residues beyond the end of the read and is filled in from the germline J gene.

Sequenced by immunoSEQ multiplex PCR; TCRdb stores in-frame clones only, minus some. The sample includes under 35,000 clones. Germline V CDR1 and CDR2: SGHNT, YENEEA. The CDR3 contains 14 residues. The source material was blood buffy coat. J is TRBJ1-4 and V is TRBV11-3; the match to TRBD1 covers 10 bases. The TCR originated in a woman between 18 and 75 years old with a cervical HPV16 infection that either progressed to CIN3+ or cleared (not recorded which). The covered CDR3 bases are TGTGCCAGCAGCGAGGGACAGGGGAATTCACCA. It encodes CASSEGQGNSP. The whole CDR3 region reads CASSEGQGNSPLFF.